This T cell receptor beta chain is drawn from a study of T cells in Graves' hyperthyroidism and ophthalmopathy. Per germline, CDR1 SGHRS and CDR2 YFSETQ. V dropped 2 bases and J dropped 0; count of bases not matched to a gene: 3. This CDR3 comprises 15 residues. RNA transcripts served as the template for amplifying TCR beta CDR3 regions. When the TCR CDR3 underwent first-round RT-PCR, the HTBI primer set was used. TCRdb recomputed calls from the multiplex PCR reads with MiXCR, one row per CDR3 protein. The top ten clones hold under 35% of a sample with about 640,000 distinct CDR3 sequences, around 20% of them seen once. This clonotype was recorded at least ten times. The target antigen is unknown. A NOSPECS grade of at least 4, a Clinical Activity Score of at least 3 and duration under 3 months were recorded in ophthalmopathy patients. Study-wide results and caveats: Stable hyperthyroidism and ophthalmopathy were separated using 13 V-J signatures.

Sequences were obtained from blood. The origin of this receptor is a young man with Graves' ophthalmopathy. The rearrangement uses TRBV5-1 and TRBJ2-7; 9 nucleotides line up with TRBD2. CDR3 sequence: CASSLYSGSSYEQYF. The DNA for the CDR3 is TGCGCCAGCAGCTTATATAGCGGGAGCTCCTACGAGCAGTACTTC.